Following are 28 T cell receptor beta chains from one sample sequenced in a study of shared clonotypes between healthy human individuals. Profiled with immunoSEQ multiplex PCR; TCRdb holds only in-frame clones, not every one. The table includes roughly 2,500,000 clones, 93% detected once. Sequences were obtained from naive CD4+ T cells from PBMCs. Subset reported: CD45RA+ positively selected. These receptor sequences come from a man aged 18 to 30 in good health. Some clones in this sample may be carry-over from other donors' samples.

The chain recombines TRBV9 with TRBJ2-5, with D unclear. V gave up 2 bases and J gave up 4 bases, with 12 bases separating them. CDR1 and CDR2 from the germline V gene are SGDLS and YYNGEE. The CDR3 is 14 amino acids. In nucleotides, the CDR3 is TGTGCCAGCAGCGTTACAGAAACGGGAGAGACCCAGTACTTC. This encodes CASSVTETGETQYF.

Remarks on this clone: The identical CDR3 is also encoded by other nucleotide sequences in the sample. The gene calls are TRBV7-2 and TRBJ1-5, with unresolved D. CDR3 size: 13 residues. The germline V gene has CDR1 SGHTA and CDR2 FQGNSA. V lost 8 bases and J lost 3, with 11 bases in between. The CDR3 nucleotides are TGTGCCAGCTCTGGGGAGTACAATCAGCCCCAGCATTTT. This encodes CASSGEYNQPQHF.

V usage is TRBV5-5 and J usage is TRBJ1-1; D not resolved. Germline V lookup: CDR1 SGHKS, CDR2 YYEKEE (reference sequence). The CDR3 has 11 amino acids. Trimming cost V 2 bases and J 10 bases, with 9 bases left between them. The CDR3 reads CASSFKKVAFF. CDR3 in DNA: TGTGCCAGCAGCTTCAAGAAGGTAGCTTTCTTT.

Comment on this clone: Within the sample, other DNA sequences also encode this same CDR3. This chain uses TRBV18 with TRBJ2-7; 8 bases agree with TRBD1. V lost 4 bases, J lost 2 bases, and 1 base stayed unmatched. The CDR3 has 13 amino acids. Germline CDR1 and CDR2: KGHSH and LQKENI. The CDR3 sequence is CASSQGQAYEQYF. CDR3 coding DNA: TGTGCCAGCTCACAGGGACAGGCCTACGAGCAGTACTTC.

This sequence joins TRBV6-1 and TRBJ2-3; D ambiguous. The V gene's germline CDR1 is MNHNS and CDR2 SASEGT. The CDR3 runs 13 residues. V gave up 6 bases and J gave up 2 bases, with 9 bases separating them. The CDR3 DNA reads TGTGCCAGCAGACCCCCGGCCACAGATACGCAGTATTTT. It translates to CASRPPATDTQYF.

Only one count was recorded for this clone. This chain uses TRBV18 with TRBJ1-4; maybe TRBD1 (5 bases). This CDR3 comprises 14 residues. V gave up 5 bases and J gave up 6 bases, with 13 bases separating them. The germline CDR1 and CDR2 sequences are KGHSH and LQKENI. The CDR3 region has the DNA TGTGCCAGCTCAACATACGGGGCCCATGAAAAACTGTTTTTT. It translates to CASSTYGAHEKLFF.

The chain joins TRBV7-9 to TRBJ1-2; D possibly corresponds to TRBD1 (5 bases). Germline V CDR1 and CDR2: SEHNR, FQNEAQ (reference sequence). This CDR3 has 13 amino acids. With 5 bases removed from V and 6 bases from J, the gap between germline ends came to 13 bases. The CDR3 reads CASSLSMTDGYTF. CDR3 nucleotide sequence: TGTGCCAGCAGCCTTAGCATGACAGATGGCTACACCTTC.

V is TRBV21-1 and J is TRBJ1-2. TRBV21-1 is a listed pseudogene. The CDR3 sequence is 15 residues long. The CDR3 here is CASSKDEAGRYGYTF. As DNA, the CDR3 is TGTGCCAGCAGCAAAGATGAGGCAGGGAGGTATGGCTACACCTTC.

The rearrangement joins TRBV6-5 to TRBJ2-7, with 8 bases matching TRBD2. Germline V gene lookup returns CDR1 MNHEY and CDR2 SVGAGI. Trimming at V came to 0 bases and at J to 4 bases, leaving 5 bases not matched to a gene. The CDR3 is 15 residues long. The CDR3 DNA reads TGTGCCAGCAGTTACTCCTACGGACTAGCTTACGAGCAGTACTTC. The encoded protein is CASSYSYGLAYEQYF.

The rearrangement joins TRBV7-9 to TRBJ2-7; the D gene is possibly TRBD1 (5 bases). Per the germline V gene, CDR1 is SEHNR and CDR2 is FQNEAQ (reference sequence). The ends were cut back, 1 base at V and 6 bases at J, with 10 bases in the middle. CDR3 length: 13 residues. CDR3 in DNA: TGTGCCAGCAGCTTAGTGCAGGGTCCCGAGCAGTACTTC. Protein product: CASSLVQGPEQYF.

The rearrangement joins TRBV25-1 to TRBJ2-1; D perhaps matches TRBD1 (8 bases). Deletions cut 5 bases from V and 15 bases from J, with 20 bases between. The CDR3 is 13 amino acids. Looked up from germline, CDR1 is MGHDK and CDR2 is SYGVNS. The CDR3 is CASSRVTGEGRFF. The CDR3 DNA follows: TGTGCCAGCAGTAGGGTGACAGGGGAGGGTCGGTTCTTC.

CDR3 nucleotide sequence: TGCGCCAGCAGCCAAGATTGGGTCGAGGCGGGACAGCAGTATTTT. Its protein is CASSQDWVEAGQQYF. V and J are TRBV4-3 and TRBJ2-3; possibly TRBD1 or TRBD2 for D (6 bases each). The CDR3 loop spans 15 amino acids. Germline V gives CDR1 LGHNA, CDR2 YSLEER. Trimming shortened V by 0 bases and J by 11 bases, and 18 bases separated the two germline ends.

The chain joins TRBV19 to TRBJ2-3, with a possible D match to TRBD1 (6 bases). This CDR3 has 12 residues. V dropped 6 bases and J dropped 7 bases, with 11 bases sitting between them. In germline, CDR1 is LNHDA, CDR2 SQIVND (reference sequence). The CDR3 DNA reads as TGTGCCAGTAGCTTGGACAGAAATACGCAGTATTTT. Amino acids: CASSLDRNTQYF. The variable domain in full, completed from reference TRBV19 and TRBJ2-3, reads DGGITQSPKYLFRKEGQNVTLSCEQNLNHDAMYWYRQDPGQGLRLIYYSQIVNDFQKGDIAEGYSVSREKKESFPLTVTSAQKNPTAFYLCASSLDRNTQYFGPGTRLTVL.

V is TRBV6-4 and J is TRBJ2-7, with TRBD1 matching 9 bases. CDR3 length: 13 residues. The germline V gene encodes CDR1 MRHNA and CDR2 SNTAGT. V was clipped by 9 bases and J by 2 bases; unmatched bases: 5. DNA for the CDR3: TGTGCCAGTCTCGGGGACAGGGCCTACGAGCAGTACTTC. This translates into CASLGDRAYEQYF.

The chain links TRBV4-3 to TRBJ2-2; 12 nucleotides agree with TRBD2. V shed 1 base, J shed 1 base, and the junction held 4 bases outside the gene matches. There are 18 residues in the CDR3. The germline V gene has CDR1 LGHNA and CDR2 YSLEER. CDR3: CASSQVVLAGGNTGELFF. DNA of the CDR3: TGCGCCAGCAGCCAAGTGGTACTAGCGGGAGGGAACACCGGGGAGCTGTTTTTT.

The rearrangement links TRBV10-3 to TRBJ2-3, with D perhaps matching TRBD1 (6 bases). Germline V gene lookup returns CDR1 ENHRY and CDR2 SYGVKD. V was cut by 4 bases and J by 6 bases, with 17 bases left in between. CDR3 length equals 15 residues. CDR3 sequence: CAISGGPGASDTQYF. Here the CDR3 DNA reads TGTGCCATCAGTGGGGGGCCTGGGGCCTCCGATACGCAGTATTTT.

The chain is built from TRBV29-1 and TRBJ2-7, with 12 bases aligning to TRBD2. Germline V lookup: CDR1 SQVTM, CDR2 ANQGSEA. The CDR3 runs to 15 residues. V lost 2 bases and J lost 4; bases outside the gene matches: 6. In DNA form, the CDR3 reads TGCAGCGTTGAACACGAGACTAGCGGGAGTTACGAGCAGTACTTC. This codes for CSVEHETSGSYEQYF.

The V gene is TRBV5-1, the J gene TRBJ2-1, with 7 positions matching TRBD1. Germline CDR1 and CDR2: SGHRS and YFSETQ. The ends lost 1 base at V and 7 bases at J; junction bases unmatched: 14. This CDR3 comprises 17 residues. The CDR3 coding sequence is TGCGCCAGCAGCTTGCCCGGATGGCCAGGGGGTTCGAATGAGCAGTTCTTC. Translated, it gives CASSLPGWPGGSNEQFF. Supplemented by reference TRBV5-1 and TRBJ2-1, the full variable domain reads KAGVTQTPRYLIKTRGQQVTLSCSPISGHRSVSWYQQTPGQGLQFLFEYFSETQRNKGNFPGRFSGRQFSNSRSEMNVSTLELGDSALYLCASSLPGWPGGSNEQFFGPGTRLTVL.

This chain links TRBV7-8 with TRBJ2-1; 7 nucleotides line up with TRBD2. The germline gives CDR1 SGHVS, CDR2 FQNEAQ. The CDR3 consists of 13 residues. Trimming cost V 8 bases and J 6 bases; bases outside gene matches: 7. The CDR3 region has the DNA TGTGCCAGCCGTCTAGCGGCATCCAATGAGCAGTTCTTC. As protein: CASRLAASNEQFF. Complete variable domain (other parts from reference TRBV7-8 and TRBJ2-1): GAGVSQSPRYKVAKRGQDVALRCDPISGHVSLFWYQQALGQGPEFLTYFQNEAQLDKSGLPSDRFFAERPEGSVSTLKIQRTQQEDSAVYLCASRLAASNEQFFGPGTRLTVL.

The chain links TRBV28 to TRBJ1-1; TRBD1 agrees at 9 bases. Looked up from germline, CDR1 is MDHEN and CDR2 is SYDVKM. J lost 1 base, V lost 5 bases, and 5 bases had no gene match. The CDR3 has 15 residues. Here the CDR3 DNA reads TGTGCCAGCAGTCCCGGGACAGGGCCGAACACTGAAGCTTTCTTT. Translating gives CASSPGTGPNTEAFF.

The chain has TRBV6-6 and TRBJ2-6, with D perhaps given as TRBD1 or TRBD2 (5 bases each). CDR1 is MNHNY and CDR2 is SVGAGI in the germline V gene (reference sequence). The CDR3 totals 15 residues. The germline V and J ends were trimmed by 8 bases and 0 bases, with 11 bases remaining between them. The DNA for the CDR3 is TGTGCCAGCCGGGACGGAGCCTCTGGGGCCAACGTCCTGACTTTC. Its protein product is CASRDGASGANVLTF.

In nucleotides, the CDR3 is TGTGCCAGAAGCTTGTGGAGTACGACCGCGAACACCGGGGAGCTGTTTTTT. This gives the protein CARSLWSTTANTGELFF. The V gene is TRBV5-3, the J gene TRBJ2-2; D not resolved. TRBV5-3 is annotated as an ORF whose role is uncertain. The CDR3 contains 17 residues. Trimming left V 1 base short and J 0 bases short, with 13 bases between.

The J gene is TRBJ1-3, the V gene TRBV9, with D hard to call. CDR1 and CDR2 (germline): SGDLS, YYNGEE. The CDR3 contains 16 residues. Trimming took off 0 bases at V and 0 bases at J, with 10 bases between the two ends. Here the CDR3 DNA reads TGTGCCAGCAGCGTAGACGAGGGTAACTCTGGAAACACCATATATTTT. Translation gives CASSVDEGNSGNTIYF.

Here the CDR3 reads CASSLRGKGSPLHF. As DNA, the CDR3 is TGTGCCAGCAGCTTAAGGGGAAAGGGTTCACCCCTCCACTTT. The chain uses TRBV11-3 and TRBJ1-6; the D gene is possibly TRBD1 (5 bases). The germline V gene encodes CDR1 SGHNT and CDR2 YENEEA. Trimming removed 2 bases from V and 9 bases from J, with 11 bases in between. The CDR3 contains 14 residues.

V usage is TRBV28 and J usage is TRBJ2-7; TRBD2 agrees at 7 bases. J gave up 0 bases and V 6 bases, and 8 bases lay outside the gene matches. CDR1 is MDHEN and CDR2 is SYDVKM in the germline V gene. The CDR3 runs to 15 residues. CDR3 nucleotides: TGTGCCAGCAGGACGAGCGGGAAGAGCTCCTACGAGCAGTACTTC. This sequence encodes CASRTSGKSSYEQYF.

This clone was counted a few times. The chain joins TRBV28 to TRBJ1-1, with a possible D match to TRBD1 (5 bases). The CDR3 sequence is 10 residues long. The V and J ends lost 8 bases and 9 bases respectively, with 10 bases between them. Germline assignment: CDR1 MDHEN and CDR2 SYDVKM. The CDR3 coding sequence is TGTGCCAGCGGCGGGGCTCAAGCTTTCTTT. The encoded protein is CASGGAQAFF.

CDR3 protein: CASSLGVGQGEQYF. CDR3 in DNA: TGTGCCAGCAGCTTAGGGGTGGGTCAGGGCGAGCAGTACTTC. The chain employs TRBV7-2 and TRBJ2-7, with a weak D call TRBD1 (5 bases). Trimming stripped 1 base from V and 6 bases from J, with 13 bases between. The CDR3 extends over 14 amino acids. CDR1 and CDR2 from the germline V gene are SGHTA and FQGNSA. The entire variable domain, with the rest obtained from reference TRBV7-2 and TRBJ2-7, is as follows: GAGVSQSPSNKVTEKGKDVELRCDPISGHTALYWYRQSLGQGLEFLIYFQGNSAPDKSGLPSDRFSAERTGGSVSTLTIQRTQQEDSAVYLCASSLGVGQGEQYFGPGTRLTVT.

This chain uses TRBV27 with TRBJ2-6; D might be TRBD2 (6 bases). The CDR3 length is 17 residues. CDR1 is MNHEY, CDR2 SMNVEV, per germline (reference sequence). V lost 3 bases and J 0 bases, leaving 12 bases between the germline ends. The CDR3 is CASSFGTPSSGANVLTF. For the CDR3, the DNA is TGTGCCAGCAGTTTCGGGACTCCTTCCTCTGGGGCCAACGTCCTGACTTTC. The variable domain in full, completed from reference TRBV27 and TRBJ2-6, reads EAQVTQNPRYLITVTGKKLTVTCSQNMNHEYMSWYRQDPGLGLRQIYYSMNVEVTDKGDVPEGYKVSRKEKRNFPLILESPSPNQTSLYFCASSFGTPSSGANVLTFGAGSRLTVL.